The clone carrying this T cell receptor (beta chain) was seen a handful of times. Time point defined: patch test 2, 6 weeks after DPC sensitization. Regarding treatment: therapeutic diphenylcyclopropenone sensitization with weekly scalp DPC. This CDR3 has 15 amino acids. V shed 4 bases and J shed 3 bases, with 13 bases lying between them. This entry comes from a study of human T cells and chemical hapten exposure. Unique molecular identifiers were linked by the library to individual cDNA molecules. TCRdb called the RACE reads again in MiXCR, with one record for every CDR3 protein. The sample holds 65,000 to 95,000 distinct CDR3 sequences, approximately 7% seen once.

The rearrangement joins TRBV12-3 or TRBV12-4 to TRBJ2-1; either TRBD1 or TRBD2 may supply D (5 bases each). The receptor was derived from a woman aged 25-40 years with alopecia areata. Some clones in this sample may be carry-over from other donors' samples. Specimen: whole blood, collected in connection with sensitization to the hapten diphenylcyclopropenone (DPC). CDR3 bases: TGTGCCAGCAGTTCCAATCCGGGGCGCTACAATGAGCAGTTCTTC. Translated, it gives CASSSNPGRYNEQFF.